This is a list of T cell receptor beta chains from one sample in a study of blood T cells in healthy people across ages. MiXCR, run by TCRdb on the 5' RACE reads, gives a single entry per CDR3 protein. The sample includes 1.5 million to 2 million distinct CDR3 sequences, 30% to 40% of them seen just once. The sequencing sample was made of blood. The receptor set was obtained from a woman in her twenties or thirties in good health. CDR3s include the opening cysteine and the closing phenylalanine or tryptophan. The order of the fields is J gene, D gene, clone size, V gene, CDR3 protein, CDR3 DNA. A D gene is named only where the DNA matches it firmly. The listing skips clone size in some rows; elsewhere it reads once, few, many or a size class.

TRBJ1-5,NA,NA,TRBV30,CAWSAGGNQPQHF,TGTGCCTGGAGTGCAGGGGGCAATCAGCCCCAGCATTTT
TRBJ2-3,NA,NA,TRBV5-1,CASSFAGTQYF,TGCGCCAGCAGCTTCGCGGGTACGCAGTATTTT
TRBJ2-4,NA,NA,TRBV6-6,CASAPGPDKNIQYF,TGTGCCAGCGCTCCGGGGCCGGACAAAAACATTCAGTACTTC
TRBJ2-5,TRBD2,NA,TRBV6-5,CASSSGRSQREGRETQYF,TGTGCCAGCAGTTCAGGACGGAGCCAGCGGGAGGGCCGTGAGACCCAGTACTTC
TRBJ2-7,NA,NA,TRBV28,CASMGTVPYEQYF,TGTGCCAGCATGGGTACGGTCCCCTACGAGCAGTACTTC
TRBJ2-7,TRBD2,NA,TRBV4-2,CASSQDRRGEYSYEQYF,TGTGCCAGCAGCCAAGATAGGCGGGGGGAATACTCCTACGAGCAGTACTTC
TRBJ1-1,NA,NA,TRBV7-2,CASSPSRHDTEAFF,TGTGCCAGCAGCCCTAGTCGCCACGACACTGAAGCTTTCTTT
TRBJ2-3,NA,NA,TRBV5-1,CASKTVPVSDTQYF,TGCGCCAGCAAGACGGTGCCTGTCTCAGATACGCAGTATTTT
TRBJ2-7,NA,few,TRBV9,CASSAGVRTESSYEQYF,TGTGCCAGCAGCGCGGGCGTTAGGACAGAGAGCTCCTACGAGCAGTACTTC
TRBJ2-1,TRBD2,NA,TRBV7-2,CASSLDSGRGDNEQFF,TGTGCCAGCAGCTTAGATAGCGGGAGGGGAGACAATGAGCAGTTCTTC
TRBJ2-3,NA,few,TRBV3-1,CASSPNPGDTQYF,TGTGCCAGCAGCCCCAACCCAGGAGATACGCAGTATTTT
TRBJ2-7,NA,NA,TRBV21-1,CASSSRGGGNSYEQYF,TGTGCCAGCAGCTCTCGTGGCGGGGGTAACTCCTACGAGCAGTACTTC
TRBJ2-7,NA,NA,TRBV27,CASSFWLGYEQYF,TGTGCCAGCAGTTTCTGGTTAGGCTACGAGCAGTACTTC
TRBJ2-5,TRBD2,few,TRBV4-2,CASSQERGLAGEETQYF,TGTGCCAGCAGCCAAGAACGGGGACTAGCGGGTGAAGAGACCCAGTACTTC
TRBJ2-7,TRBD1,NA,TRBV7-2,CASRGTGPSSYEQYF,TGTGCCAGCAGGGGGACAGGGCCGAGCTCCTACGAGCAGTACTTC
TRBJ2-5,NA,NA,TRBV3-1,CTSSQDWRGPRTQYF,TGTACCAGCAGCCAAGATTGGAGGGGGCCAAGGACCCAGTACTTC
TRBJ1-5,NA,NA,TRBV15,CATSRDRDSNQPQHF,TGTGCCACCAGCAGAGATCGTGATAGCAATCAGCCCCAGCATTTT
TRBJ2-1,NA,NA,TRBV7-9,CASSGNRGKDEQFF,TGTGCCAGCAGTGGAAATAGGGGGAAGGATGAGCAGTTCTTC
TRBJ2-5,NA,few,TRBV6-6,CASRGDMETQYF,TGTGCCAGCAGGGGGGACATGGAGACCCAGTACTTC
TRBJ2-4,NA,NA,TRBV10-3,CAISPHQGTVIEIQYF,TGTGCCATCAGTCCACATCAGGGGACGGTTATCGAAATTCAGTACTTC
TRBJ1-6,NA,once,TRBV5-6,CASSPVLPSLHF,TGTGCCAGCAGCCCGGTTCTTCCGTCCCTCCACTTT
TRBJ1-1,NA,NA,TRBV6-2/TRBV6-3,CASTPNGQLNTEAFF,TGTGCCAGCACACCTAACGGACAGCTGAACACCGAAGCTTTCTTT
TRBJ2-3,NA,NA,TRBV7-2,CARSLGDTQYF,TGTGCCCGGAGCCTTGGAGATACGCAGTATTTT
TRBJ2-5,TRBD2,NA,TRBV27,CASSLEVAGGIETQYF,TGTGCCAGCAGTTTAGAGGTAGCGGGAGGAATAGAGACCCAGTACTTC
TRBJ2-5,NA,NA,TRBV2,CASSLHQGSQETQYF,TGTGCCAGCAGCCTCCACCAGGGGAGCCAAGAGACCCAGTACTTC
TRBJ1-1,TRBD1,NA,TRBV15,CATDPGGLGNTEAFF,TGTGCCACCGACCCAGGGGGTTTGGGGAACACTGAAGCTTTCTTT
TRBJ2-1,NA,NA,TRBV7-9,CASSLNPLKTRSNEQFF,TGTGCCAGCAGCTTAAACCCCCTCAAGACTAGAAGCAATGAGCAGTTCTTC
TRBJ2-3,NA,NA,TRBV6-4,CASSESRRADTQYF,TGTGCCAGCAGTGAGTCTAGGCGAGCAGATACGCAGTATTTT
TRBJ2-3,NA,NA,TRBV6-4,CASSSARGSSTDTQYF,TGTGCCAGCAGTTCGGCGCGGGGATCTAGCACAGATACGCAGTATTTT
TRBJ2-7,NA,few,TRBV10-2,CASSGARTSEQYF,TGCGCCAGCAGTGGAGCCCGGACGTCCGAGCAGTACTTC
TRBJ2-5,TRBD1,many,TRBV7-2,CASSLQGVWGETQYF,TGTGCCAGCAGCTTGCAGGGGGTTTGGGGAGAGACCCAGTACTTC
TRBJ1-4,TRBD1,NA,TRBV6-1,CASSGNQGEGREKLFF,TGTGCCAGCAGTGGAAACCAGGGGGAAGGTCGTGAAAAACTGTTTTTT
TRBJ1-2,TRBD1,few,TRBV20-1,CSARKDRGFNYGYTF,TGCAGTGCTAGAAAGGACAGGGGGTTTAACTATGGCTACACCTTC
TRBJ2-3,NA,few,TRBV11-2,CASTLRGNTDTQYF,TGTGCCAGCACCCTACGTGGGAACACAGATACGCAGTATTTT
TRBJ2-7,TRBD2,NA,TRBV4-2,CAGSRRGLAGDEQYF,TGTGCCGGCAGCCGGAGAGGACTAGCGGGAGACGAGCAGTACTTC
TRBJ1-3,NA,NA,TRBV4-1,CASSQDRQVSGNTIYF,TGCGCCAGCAGCCAAGATCGGCAGGTATCTGGAAACACCATATATTTT
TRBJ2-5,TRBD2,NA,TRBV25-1,CASSEDRSGGLQETQYF,TGTGCCAGCAGTGAGGACCGTAGCGGGGGGTTACAAGAGACCCAGTACTTC
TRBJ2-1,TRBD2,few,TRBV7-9,CASSPRTSGENNNEQFF,TGTGCCAGCAGCCCCAGGACTAGCGGGGAGAACAACAATGAGCAGTTCTTC
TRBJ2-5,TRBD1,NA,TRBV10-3,CAISEKSRQGGETQYF,TGTGCCATCAGTGAAAAATCGAGACAGGGGGGAGAGACCCAGTACTTC
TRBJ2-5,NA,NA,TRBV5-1,CASSSLFDGPPQAQETQYF,TGCGCCAGCAGCTCCTTATTCGATGGACCCCCTCAGGCACAAGAGACCCAGTACTTC
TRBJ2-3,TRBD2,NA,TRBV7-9,CASSQTSGNPDTQYF,TGTGCCAGCAGCCAGACTAGCGGGAATCCAGATACGCAGTATTTT
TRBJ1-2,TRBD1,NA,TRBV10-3,CAISEGTGVDYGYTF,TGTGCCATCAGTGAGGGGACAGGGGTTGACTATGGCTACACCTTC
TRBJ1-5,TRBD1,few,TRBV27,CASRQGREPQHF,TGTGCCAGTAGACAGGGCAGGGAGCCCCAGCATTTT
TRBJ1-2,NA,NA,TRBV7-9,CASSLDIRNYGYTF,TGTGCCAGCAGCTTAGACATACGTAACTATGGCTACACCTTC
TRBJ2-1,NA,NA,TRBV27,CASSDRLSSYNEQFF,TGTGCCAGCAGTGACAGGCTGAGCTCCTACAATGAGCAGTTCTTC
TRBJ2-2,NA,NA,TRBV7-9,CASSSSRASTGELFF,TGTGCCAGCAGCTCGAGTCGGGCGAGCACCGGGGAGCTGTTTTTT
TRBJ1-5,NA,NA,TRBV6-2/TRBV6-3,CASSDRYSNQPQHF,TGTGCCAGCAGTGACAGATATAGCAATCAGCCCCAGCATTTT
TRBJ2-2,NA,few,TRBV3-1,CASSPTGSGELFF,TGCGCCAGCAGCCCAACAGGGTCCGGGGAGCTGTTTTTT
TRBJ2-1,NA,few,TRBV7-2,CASSPNGPNTFNEQFF,TGTGCCAGCAGCCCCAACGGACCGAACACGTTCAATGAGCAGTTCTTC
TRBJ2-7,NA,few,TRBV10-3,CAISGQGLYGYEQYF,TGTGCCATCAGTGGACAGGGACTTTATGGCTACGAGCAGTACTTC
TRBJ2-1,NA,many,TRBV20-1,CSAREDRAGGLSYNEQFF,TGCAGTGCTAGAGAAGACAGGGCAGGAGGGCTCTCCTACAATGAGCAGTTCTTC
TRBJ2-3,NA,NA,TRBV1,CTSSQGCWRGPMADTQYF,TGCACCAGCAGCCAAGGATGCTGGAGGGGGCCTATGGCAGATACGCAGTATTTT
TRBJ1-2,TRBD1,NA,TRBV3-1,CASSLWDRGQLYGYTF,TGTGCCAGCAGCCTCTGGGACAGGGGGCAATTATATGGCTACACCTTC
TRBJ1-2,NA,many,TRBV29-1,CSVEDHDGLDYGYTF,TGCAGCGTTGAAGATCATGACGGGTTAGACTATGGCTACACCTTC
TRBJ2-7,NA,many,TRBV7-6,CASSLAPGSEQYF,TGTGCCAGCAGCTTAGCGCCGGGGTCCGAGCAGTACTTC
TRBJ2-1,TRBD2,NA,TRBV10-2,CAGRLAGGGGNGQFF,TGCGCCGGCAGACTGGCGGGAGGAGGGGGAAATGGGCAGTTCTTC
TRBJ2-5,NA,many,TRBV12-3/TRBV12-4,CASSFTGRQETQYF,TGTGCCAGCAGTTTCACGGGGCGGCAAGAGACCCAGTACTTC
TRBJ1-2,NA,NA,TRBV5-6,CASSFRRSGYSGYGYTF,TGTGCCAGCAGCTTTAGGCGGTCAGGGTATAGCGGCTATGGCTACACCTTC
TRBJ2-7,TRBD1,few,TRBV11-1,CASSSGQGPQDYEQYF,TGTGCCAGCAGCTCCGGACAGGGGCCTCAGGACTACGAGCAGTACTTC
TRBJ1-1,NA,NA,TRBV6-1,CASVLQPNTEAFF,TGTGCCAGCGTGCTACAGCCGAACACTGAAGCTTTCTTT